This entry is about one T cell receptor beta chain. Its antigen is as yet unknown. Cryopreserved PBMCs supplied about 1.9 micrograms of genomic DNA for TCR beta libraries. The data originate from a study of cytotoxic CD8 clonotypes in ibrutinib-treated CLL. About the research overall: More than 9 relapsed/refractory, some 14 treatment-naive; fewer than 18 IGHV unmutated.

The data were produced by immunoSEQ multiplex PCR, yet TCRdb's version contains in-frame clones alone and is incomplete. The sample consists of hundreds of thousands of clones, roughly 71% of them appearing once. Study-wide results and caveats: Whereas clonality rose at ibrutinib response, it declined toward baseline at progression.

Germline loops: CDR1 KGHSH, CDR2 LQKENI. The CDR3 consists of 19 residues. The V segment lost 3 bases and the J segment 3 bases; nucleotides outside the gene matches: 15. The clonotype originates from a human donor with chronic lymphocytic leukemia. This material consisted of PBMCs, taken after 36 months of ibrutinib treatment. The V and J genes are TRBV18 and TRBJ2-7; 12 nucleotides align to TRBD2. Here the CDR3 reads CASSPDRGRLAGEIYEQYF. The CDR3 DNA reads as TGTGCCAGCTCACCTGACAGGGGAAGACTAGCGGGGGAAATCTACGAGCAGTACTTC.